Each of the 6 T cell receptor beta chains below was sequenced from the same sample in a study of T cell repertoires in cytomegalovirus infection. MiXCR was run by TCRdb on the reads, yielding one entry per CDR3 protein. Here the sample spans about 150,000 distinct CDR3 sequences, around a quarter being singletons. Input material: PBMCs. These receptors were obtained from a human donor in good health (CMV status not recorded). Some clones in this sample may be carry-over from other donors' samples.

This clonotype was detected only a few times. The chain couples TRBV19 to TRBJ1-5; tentatively, D is TRBD1 (6 bases). Germline CDR1 is LNHDA and CDR2 is SQIVND (reference sequence). The CDR3 covers 14 residues. Trimming pared 3 bases from V and 7 bases from J, leaving 13 bases between. DNA for the CDR3: TGTGCCAGTAGTATGGGCCAGGGGAGACAGCCCCAGCATTTT. It encodes CASSMGQGRQPQHF.

The V gene is TRBV19, the J gene TRBJ2-6; weak D call: TRBD2 (5 bases). V shed 6 bases and J shed 7 bases, with 19 bases lying between them. Germline V gene lookup returns CDR1 LNHDA and CDR2 SQIVND (reference sequence). This CDR3 spans 16 amino acids. CDR3 sequence reads: CASSRGFQVRANVLTF. The DNA for the CDR3 is TGTGCCAGTAGCCGGGGATTTCAAGTACGAGCCAACGTCCTGACTTTC.

This clonotype was detected only a few times. The rearrangement links TRBV20-1 to TRBJ1-2, with TRBD1 identical over 9 bases. The germline V gene encodes CDR1 DFQATT and CDR2 SNEGSKA (reference sequence). V dropped 6 bases and J dropped 7; count of bases not matched to a gene: 9. This CDR3 comprises 13 residues. In DNA form, the CDR3 reads TGCAGTGCCAGTCCGGGACAGGGTGCTGGCTACACCTTC. Protein: CSASPGQGAGYTF.

This clonotype was found many times. The gene calls are TRBV11-2 and TRBJ2-1; D may match TRBD1 or TRBD2 (7 bases each). The V and J ends lost 4 bases and 5 bases respectively, with 12 bases between them. Germline CDR1 SGHAT, CDR2 FQNNGV. The CDR3 contains 14 residues. The CDR3, as DNA: TGTGCCAGCAGCTGGGCAGGGGGGGACAATGAGCAGTTCTTC. Its translation: CASSWAGGDNEQFF. The variable domain in full, with the rest retrieved from reference TRBV11-2 and TRBJ2-1, is EAGVAQSPRYKIIEKRQSVAFWCNPISGHATLYWYQQILGQGPKLLIQFQNNGVVDDSQLPKDRFSAERLKGVDSTLKIQPAKLEDSAVYLCASSWAGGDNEQFFGPGTRLTVL.

Many counts were recorded for this clonotype. The CDR3 sequence is CASSLARTDGYTF. CDR3 sequence (DNA): TGTGCCAGCAGCTTAGCGAGGACAGATGGCTACACCTTC. The J gene is TRBJ1-2, the V gene TRBV7-6, with a tentative D call TRBD1 (6 bases). Trimming removed 0 bases at V and 6 bases at J, with 8 bases between. This CDR3 spans 13 amino acids. Germline V gene sequence: CDR1 SGHVS, CDR2 FNYEAQ.

As regards this clonotype: This clone may be a read error of a much larger clone one base away. This sequence joins TRBV7-8 and TRBJ1-2; 7 nucleotides align to TRBD1. This CDR3 has 14 residues. Germline V gives CDR1 SGHVS, CDR2 FQNEAQ. The CDR3 sequence: CASSLRDSNYGYNF. The DNA for the CDR3 is TGTGCCAGCAGCTTAAGGGACAGCAACTATGGCTACAACTTC.